A single sample gave rise to the 30 T cell receptor beta chains below, sequenced in a study of shared clonotypes between healthy human individuals. Sequencing used immunoSEQ multiplex PCR; TCRdb keeps in-frame clones, though not all of them. The data hold some 2.3 million clones, with more than 85% observed a single time. The sample was naive CD4+ T cells from PBMCs. The subset: CD45RA+ positively selected. All receptors come from a man in his late teens or twenties in good health. Some clones in this sample may be carry-over from other donors' samples.

There are a few counts of this clone. The chain carries TRBV5-1 and TRBJ2-7; no reliable D call. The germline V and J ends were trimmed by 4 bases and 1 base, with 3 bases remaining between them. CDR1 is SGHRS, CDR2 YFSETQ, per germline. This CDR3 contains 11 residues. In DNA, the CDR3 is TGCGCCAGCAGCCAATCCTACGAGCAGTACTTC. This encodes CASSQSYEQYF.

The V and J genes are TRBV7-2 and TRBJ2-1; possibly TRBD1 or TRBD2 for D (5 bases each). Deletions cut 1 base from V and 15 bases from J, with 16 bases between. CDR3 length: 13 amino acids. CDR1 SGHTA and CDR2 FQGNSA come from the germline V gene. As DNA, the CDR3 is TGTGCCAGCAGCTTAGGGCCCGAGGGGATTCCGTTCTTC. This sequence encodes CASSLGPEGIPFF.

This rearrangement joins TRBV9 to TRBJ1-2, with D perhaps matching TRBD1 (5 bases). Germline values: CDR1 SGDLS, CDR2 YYNGEE. Trimming left V 3 bases short and J 2 bases short, with 11 bases between. The CDR3 totals 14 residues. CDR3 sequence: CASSGADRNYGYTF. The DNA for the CDR3 is TGTGCCAGCAGCGGGGCCGACAGAAACTATGGCTACACCTTC.

The genes are TRBV27 and TRBJ1-2; unclear D gene. The CDR3 extends over 14 amino acids. Germline V gene lookup returns CDR1 MNHEY and CDR2 SMNVEV (reference sequence). V was trimmed by 5 bases and J by 8 bases, leaving 18 bases between them. In DNA form, the CDR3 reads TGTGCCAGCAGTGACCCCCCCCTCAGTAGGGGCTACACCTTC. Translating gives CASSDPPLSRGYTF.

V usage is TRBV5-4 and J usage is TRBJ2-7, with TRBD2 identical over 10 bases. Germline values: CDR1 SGHNT, CDR2 YYREEE (reference sequence). This CDR3 region has 15 residues. Germline trimming cut 0 bases from V and 5 bases from J; bases unmatched to any gene: 5. The CDR3 spells CASSLDTSGIHEQYF. The DNA for the CDR3 is TGTGCCAGCAGCTTGGATACTAGCGGGATTCACGAGCAGTACTTC. Full variable domain (missing parts from reference TRBV5-4 and TRBJ2-7): ETGVTQSPTHLIKTRGQQVTLRCSSQSGHNTVSWYQQALGQGPQFIFQYYREEENGRGNFPPRFSGLQFPNYSSELNVNALELDDSALYLCASSLDTSGIHEQYFGPGTRLTVT.

The V and J genes are TRBV7-9 and TRBJ2-3; D call uncertain. Germline values: CDR1 SEHNR, CDR2 FQNEAQ (reference sequence). The CDR3 contains 15 residues. V lost 3 bases, J lost 3 bases, and 13 bases lay in between. The CDR3 sequence is CASSFPRLGTDTQYF. DNA for the CDR3: TGTGCCAGCAGCTTCCCCCGGCTAGGTACAGATACGCAGTATTTT.

The genes are TRBV9 and TRBJ2-3; D is unresolved. Germline CDR1 and CDR2: SGDLS and YYNGEE. Trimming cost V 1 base and J 3 bases, with 9 bases left between them. The CDR3 length is 14 residues. The CDR3 nucleotides are TGTGCCAGCAGCGTACTCCCCGGGACAGATACGCAGTATTTT. This sequence encodes CASSVLPGTDTQYF.

This chain links TRBV4-1 with TRBJ1-5; TRBD1 is a possible D gene (5 bases). CDR3 length equals 12 residues. Germline CDR1 MGHRA, CDR2 YSYEKL. V lost 3 bases, J lost 10 bases, and 10 bases lay in between. The DNA of the CDR3 is TGCGCCAGCAGCCATCCCCAGGGACCCCAGCATTTT. Amino acid sequence: CASSHPQGPQHF.

This rearrangement joins TRBV5-1 to TRBJ1-4; TRBD1 matches at 7 bases. J was trimmed by 2 bases and V by 2 bases; bases with no gene match: 3. This CDR3 is built from 15 residues. Germline lookup yields CDR1 SGHRS and CDR2 YFSETQ. The CDR3 region has the DNA TGCGCCAGCAGCTTCTCGGGACAGACTAATGAAAAACTGTTTTTT. Residues: CASSFSGQTNEKLFF.

CDR3 bases: TGCGCCAGCAGCTTGGAGGACACCGGGGAGCTGTTTTTT. This translates into CASSLEDTGELFF. The chain is built from TRBV5-1 and TRBJ2-2; D gene uncertain. The germline V gene encodes CDR1 SGHRS and CDR2 YFSETQ. The CDR3 has 13 amino acids. Trimming cost V 0 bases and J 3 bases, with 3 bases left between them.

The chain employs TRBV9 and TRBJ2-2, with 13 bases fitting TRBD2. The V gene end was trimmed by 4 bases and the J gene end by 6 bases; junction bases not matched to a gene: 6. The germline V gene encodes CDR1 SGDLS and CDR2 YYNGEE. The CDR3 spans 16 residues. Written as DNA, the CDR3 is TGTGCCAGCAGCCCATACGGACTAGCGGGAGCCGGGGAGCTGTTTTTT. This encodes CASSPYGLAGAGELFF.

This CDR3 reads CASSLSGVEQFF. The CDR3 coding sequence is TGTGCCAGCAGTTTATCCGGAGTTGAGCAGTTCTTC. The V call is TRBV28, the J call TRBJ2-1, with D unclear. CDR3 length equals 12 residues. Germline V lookup: CDR1 MDHEN, CDR2 SYDVKM. V lost 1 base, J lost 9 bases, and 7 bases lay in between. The variable domain in full, completed from reference TRBV28 and TRBJ2-1, reads DVKVTQSSRYLVKRTGEKVFLECVQDMDHENMFWYRQDPGLGLRLIYFSYDVKMKEKGDIPEGYSVSREKKERFSLILESASTNQTSMYLCASSLSGVEQFFGPGTRLTVL.

This sequence joins TRBV5-4 and TRBJ2-1; 10 bases line up with TRBD1. Trimming at V came to 4 bases and at J to 0 bases, leaving 1 base not matched to a gene. The CDR3 length is 15 residues. Germline assignment: CDR1 SGHNT and CDR2 YYREEE (reference sequence). The CDR3 sequence: CASSRQGASYNEQFF. In DNA, the CDR3 is TGTGCCAGCAGCCGACAGGGGGCCTCCTACAATGAGCAGTTCTTC.

For this clone: One end of the junction varies from germline; a read error may be responsible. The rearrangement joins TRBV15 to TRBJ2-4, with 7 nucleotides matching TRBD2. This CDR3 is 15 amino acids long. Germline lookup yields CDR1 LNHNV and CDR2 YYDKDF (reference sequence). CDR3 DNA sequence: TGTGCCACCAGCAGAGAACCTTTCCGGGACTATGGCCCCAACTTC. Residues: CATSREPFRDYGPNF.

This chain joins TRBV6-1 and TRBJ1-4; D unresolved. V was trimmed by 0 bases and J by 8 bases, leaving 10 bases between them. The CDR3 sequence is 14 residues long. Germline V gives CDR1 MNHNS, CDR2 SASEGT. CDR3 residues: CASSEARVREKLFF. In DNA form, the CDR3 reads TGTGCCAGCAGTGAAGCTAGGGTACGAGAAAAACTGTTTTTT.

This clone was recorded only once. V gene TRBV27 combines with J gene TRBJ1-2; possible D gene TRBD1, 5 bases. Germline CDR1 and CDR2: MNHEY and SMNVEV (reference sequence). CDR3 size: 15 residues. V was shortened by 5 bases and J by 7 bases, with 20 bases between the two germline ends. CDR3 nucleotides: TGTGCCAGCAGTGGCCGGGGCCAAACGGAGTCTGGCTACACCTTC. Amino acid sequence: CASSGRGQTESGYTF.

V gene TRBV28 combines with J gene TRBJ1-5; 11 bases align to TRBD1. V shed 5 bases and J 4 bases; nucleotides not matched to a gene: 7. The germline gives CDR1 MDHEN, CDR2 SYDVKM. The CDR3 has 16 residues. The CDR3 spells CASSPRDRGWNQPQHF. CDR3 bases: TGTGCCAGCAGTCCCCGGGACAGGGGGTGGAATCAGCCCCAGCATTTT.

This clone was recorded only once. CDR3 amino acids: CASSPQREGTDTQYF. CDR3 nucleotides: TGTGCCAGCAGCCCGCAGCGGGAGGGAACAGATACGCAGTATTTT. J is TRBJ2-3 and V is TRBV6-6; 10 positions match TRBD2. Unmatched junction bases numbered 6, after V lost 6 bases and J lost 3 bases. Germline CDR1 is MNHNY and CDR2 is SVGAGI (reference sequence). CDR3 length equals 15 residues.

The V and J genes are TRBV28 and TRBJ2-6; D not certain. Trimming removed 6 bases from V and 4 bases from J, with 7 bases in between. Germline-derived CDR1 and CDR2 are MDHEN and SYDVKM. This CDR3 contains 13 residues. The CDR3 region is CASRTGGANVLTF. CDR3 DNA sequence: TGTGCCAGCAGGACCGGGGGGGCCAACGTCCTGACTTTC. Together with reference TRBV28 and TRBJ2-6, the CDR3 gives the full variable domain: DVKVTQSSRYLVKRTGEKVFLECVQDMDHENMFWYRQDPGLGLRLIYFSYDVKMKEKGDIPEGYSVSREKKERFSLILESASTNQTSMYLCASRTGGANVLTFGAGSRLTVL.

The chain joins TRBV23-1 to TRBJ2-1; D gene unclear. Being an ORF, TRBV23-1 has a function that is uncertain. The V end was cut by 2 bases, the J end by 4 bases, with 15 bases between. The CDR3 contains 16 residues. The CDR3 region is CASSQNHGPRYNEQFF. In DNA, the CDR3 is TGCGCCAGCAGTCAAAACCACGGACCGAGGTACAATGAGCAGTTCTTC.

The V gene is TRBV18, the J gene TRBJ1-3; D unclear. This CDR3 spans 21 amino acids. The germline V gene has CDR1 KGHSH and CDR2 LQKENI. Trimming stripped 1 base from V and 0 bases from J, with 25 bases between. This CDR3 is CASSPRSGLDGASNSGNTIYF. DNA for the CDR3: TGTGCCAGCTCACCACGATCGGGATTGGACGGCGCCAGTAACTCTGGAAACACCATATATTTT.

The chain recombines TRBV6-1 with TRBJ2-7, with unresolved D. V was clipped by 2 bases and J by 1 base, with 6 bases between them. CDR3 length: 13 amino acids. Germline V gene data show CDR1 as MNHNS and CDR2 as SASEGT. DNA for the CDR3: TGTGCCAGCAGTGAATTGGCTTCCTACGAGCAGTACTTC. Protein sequence: CASSELASYEQYF.

The chain is built from TRBV4-3 and TRBJ1-3; maybe TRBD1 (5 bases). Germline lookup yields CDR1 LGHNA and CDR2 YSLEER. The CDR3 covers 15 residues. Trimming cost V 0 bases and J 7 bases, with 13 bases left between them. For the CDR3, the DNA is TGCGCCAGCAGCCAAGACGGGTCCGGGGGGAACACCATATATTTT. Protein: CASSQDGSGGNTIYF.

About this clone itself: The same CDR3 arises from other DNA sequences in this sample as well. This chain joins TRBV4-2 and TRBJ2-1, with D possibly TRBD1 on 6 matching bases. V was shortened by 1 base and J by 1 base, with 11 bases between the two germline ends. Germline V gene sequence: CDR1 LGHNA, CDR2 YNFKEQ. The CDR3 runs 16 residues. The CDR3 protein is CASSQVGGASYNEQFF. In DNA, the CDR3 is TGTGCCAGCAGCCAAGTTGGGGGCGCGTCCTACAATGAGCAGTTCTTC.

Of note for this clone: Other DNA sequences of this sample code for an identical CDR3. The CDR3 reads CASSSGAGETQYF. The CDR3, as DNA: TGCGCCAGCAGCTCCGGGGCTGGGGAGACCCAGTACTTC. The chain recombines TRBV5-1 with TRBJ2-5; D may correspond to TRBD1 or TRBD2 (5 bases each). The V gene's germline CDR1 is SGHRS and CDR2 YFSETQ. Trimming took off 3 bases at V and 5 bases at J, with 11 bases between the two ends. The CDR3 extends over 13 amino acids.

This sequence joins TRBV2 and TRBJ2-7; TRBD2 agrees at 10 bases. J gave up 3 bases and V 2 bases, and 4 bases lay outside the gene matches. The CDR3 extends over 15 amino acids. The germline V gene encodes CDR1 SNHLY and CDR2 FYNNEI. CDR3 nucleotides: TGTGCCAGCAGTGAACGGGCTAGCGGGAGCTACGAGCAGTACTTC. Translating it yields CASSERASGSYEQYF.

This rearrangement joins TRBV5-1 to TRBJ1-1; TRBD1 agrees at 7 bases. This CDR3 contains 15 residues. V gave up 3 bases and J gave up 0 bases; unmatched junction bases: 5. Germline CDR1 is SGHRS and CDR2 is YFSETQ. CDR3: CASSWDSSMNTEAFF. Here the CDR3 DNA reads TGCGCCAGCAGCTGGGACAGTTCCATGAACACTGAAGCTTTCTTT.

As regards this clone: The same CDR3 also results from other DNA sequences found in this sample. The V gene is TRBV28, the J gene TRBJ1-2; tentative D call: TRBD1 (5 bases). This CDR3 is 13 amino acids long. V lost 5 bases, J lost 2 bases, and 9 bases lay in between. CDR1 is MDHEN, CDR2 SYDVKM, per germline. CDR3 in amino acids: CASSTQGNYGYTF. The CDR3 DNA reads as TGTGCCAGCAGTACTCAGGGAAACTATGGCTACACCTTC.

DNA of the CDR3: TGTGCCAGCAGCTTAGAGGTAACTAGCTCGGAGCAGTTCTTC. Amino acids: CASSLEVTSSEQFF. V gene TRBV11-2 combines with J gene TRBJ2-1; D may be TRBD2 (6 bases). The CDR3 extends over 14 amino acids. The germline gives CDR1 SGHAT, CDR2 FQNNGV. Trimming shortened V by 0 bases and J by 10 bases, and 13 bases separated the two germline ends.

The chain combines TRBV5-5 with TRBJ2-7, with D unclear. The CDR3 spans 15 residues. CDR1 and CDR2 from the germline V gene are SGHKS and YYEKEE (reference sequence). V lost 3 bases and J 5 bases, leaving 18 bases between the germline ends. The DNA of the CDR3 is TGTGCCAGCAGCTGGATGGCGCTAATAGGTAACGAGCAGTACTTC. Amino acid sequence: CASSWMALIGNEQYF.